A selection of T cell receptor beta chains follows, all from one sample in a study of T cell changes during pregnancy in multiple sclerosis. Profiled with immunoSEQ multiplex PCR; TCRdb holds only in-frame clones, not every one. This sample has about 87,000 clones; approximately 92% occur once, and the top ten carry under 1.5%. Sequences were derived from peripheral blood, sampled in the third trimester of pregnancy. Every receptor here comes from a female donor in good health, enrolled as a control in a pregnancy study. The CDR3 runs from the conserved cysteine through the conserved F or W. Each record gives: J gene, V gene, clone size, D gene, CDR3 protein, CDR3 DNA. A D gene is named only where the DNA matches it firmly. Size is stated for part of the rows, as once, few or many counts, or as a class when the clone is expanded.

J: TRBJ2-7; V: TRBV2; size: -; D: TRBD2; CDR3: CASSEVTSALYGQYF; DNA: TGTGCCAGCAGTGAAGTCACTAGCGCGCTATACGGGCAGTACTTC
J: TRBJ2-3; V: TRBV28; size: -; D: -; CDR3: CASSLSAGLSTDTQYF; DNA: TGTGCCAGCAGTTTAAGCGCCGGCCTCAGCACAGATACGCAGTATTTT
J: TRBJ1-1; V: TRBV2; size: -; D: -; CDR3: CASSQQGNTEAFF; DNA: TGTGCCAGCAGCCAACAGGGGAACACTGAAGCTTTCTTT
J: TRBJ2-5; V: TRBV5-4; size: -; D: -; CDR3: CASSGQGGETQYF; DNA: TGTGCCAGCAGCGGTCAGGGCGGCGAGACCCAGTACTTC
J: TRBJ1-3; V: TRBV6-6; size: -; D: -; CDR3: CASSYSQDTSGNTIYF; DNA: TGTGCCAGCAGTTACTCGCAGGACACGTCTGGAAACACCATATATTTT
J: TRBJ2-5; V: TRBV28; size: -; D: TRBD1; CDR3: CASSLVPQGARETQYF; DNA: TGTGCCAGCAGTTTGGTTCCCCAGGGGGCGAGGGAGACCCAGTACTTC
J: TRBJ1-5; V: TRBV11-2; size: few; D: TRBD1; CDR3: CASTHRGRNQPQHF; DNA: TGTGCCAGCACTCACAGGGGGCGCAATCAGCCCCAGCATTTT
J: TRBJ2-1; V: TRBV7-6; size: -; D: TRBD1; CDR3: CASSNFGTGVNEQFF; DNA: TGTGCCAGCAGCAACTTCGGGACAGGGGTCAATGAGCAGTTCTTC
J: TRBJ2-3; V: TRBV6-1; size: -; D: TRBD1; CDR3: CASTSTGAPDTQYF; DNA: TGTGCCAGCACCTCGACAGGGGCCCCAGATACGCAGTATTTT
J: TRBJ2-3; V: TRBV2; size: once; D: TRBD2; CDR3: CASLDGRARDTQYF; DNA: TGTGCCAGCTTGGACGGGAGGGCTAGAGATACGCAGTATTTT
J: TRBJ2-7; V: TRBV5-1; size: -; D: -; CDR3: CASSPGDIPYEQYF; DNA: TGCGCCAGCAGCCCCGGGGACATCCCCTACGAGCAGTACTTC
J: TRBJ2-7; V: TRBV7-2; size: -; D: TRBD1; CDR3: CASSHPGTDYEQYF; DNA: TGTGCCAGCAGTCACCCCGGGACAGATTACGAGCAGTACTTC
J: TRBJ2-5; V: TRBV5-4; size: -; D: TRBD1; CDR3: CASSPGTGKGLETQYF; DNA: TGTGCCAGCAGTCCTGGGACAGGGAAAGGTCTAGAGACCCAGTACTTC
J: TRBJ2-1; V: TRBV28; size: once; D: TRBD2; CDR3: CASSLLAGFRSYNEQFF; DNA: TGTGCCAGCAGTTTACTAGCGGGGTTTCGCTCCTACAATGAGCAGTTCTTC
J: TRBJ1-4; V: TRBV6-1; size: -; D: TRBD1; CDR3: CASTRGTGVKKLFF; DNA: TGTGCCAGTACAAGGGGGACAGGGGTAAAAAAACTGTTTTTT
J: TRBJ1-1; V: TRBV28; size: -; D: -; CDR3: CASSPPAGRNTEAFF; DNA: TGTGCCAGCAGTCCCCCAGCAGGCAGGAACACTGAAGCTTTCTTT
J: TRBJ2-1; V: TRBV5-4; size: -; D: -; CDR3: CASSFEGLSYNEQFF; DNA: TGTGCCAGCAGCTTTGAAGGACTAAGCTATAATGAGCAGTTCTTC
J: TRBJ2-5; V: TRBV5-1; size: -; D: TRBD2; CDR3: CASSQPGLAIETQYF; DNA: TGCGCCAGCAGCCAACCGGGACTAGCGATCGAGACCCAGTACTTC
J: TRBJ2-2; V: TRBV5-1; size: -; D: -; CDR3: CASSLVPVTGELFF; DNA: TGCGCCAGCAGCTTGGTTCCTGTCACCGGGGAGCTGTTTTTT